This T cell receptor beta chain was found in a study of T cell responses to AZD1222 COVID-19 vaccine. Germline assignment: CDR1 ENHRY and CDR2 SYGVKD. The junction had 5 bases not matched to a gene; V was cut back by 6 bases and J by 4 bases. The CDR3 length is 13 residues. Profiled with immunoSEQ multiplex PCR; TCRdb holds only in-frame clones, not every one. Seen here are roughly 67,000 clones, roughly nine tenths observed once, and the top ten hold more than 25%. V gene TRBV10-3 combines with J gene TRBJ1-1, with TRBD1 matching over 7 bases. The sequencing used peripheral blood, collected 28 days after the second AZD1222 dose. This sequence was found in an adult who received the AZD1222 COVID-19 vaccine. CDR3 in amino acids: CAIRDRLGTEAFF. In nucleotides, the CDR3 is TGTGCCATCAGGGACAGGCTGGGCACTGAAGCTTTCTTT.